One sample yielded the 24 T cell receptor beta chains listed below, sequenced in a study of neurological immune-mediated disorders. Stated time point: longitudinal time-point 1 (baseline). MiXCR was run by TCRdb on the 5' RACE reads, yielding one entry per CDR3 protein. In the table there are roughly 75,000 distinct CDR3 sequences, roughly 13% of which are singletons. Sequenced sample: PBMCs. The receptor source for this set is a female donor with HTLV-1-associated myelopathy (HAM/TSP).

This clonotype was found a few times. The CDR3 DNA reads TGTGCCAGCAGCTTAGGGAATCAAGAGACCCAGTACTTC. Translated: CASSLGNQETQYF. The chain is built from TRBV7-6 and TRBJ2-5; no definite D call. The germline V gene encodes CDR1 SGHVS and CDR2 FNYEAQ. Trimming pared 1 base from V and 2 bases from J, leaving 5 bases between. The CDR3 totals 13 residues.

This clonotype showed up many times. The J gene is TRBJ1-2, the V gene TRBV3-1; tentative D call: TRBD1 (6 bases). Trimming stripped 2 bases from V and 6 bases from J, with 16 bases between. Germline-derived CDR1 and CDR2 are LGHDT and YNNKEL (reference sequence). The CDR3 runs 15 residues. CDR3 region: CASSQWDLQGDGYTF. The CDR3 coding sequence is TGTGCCAGCAGCCAATGGGATTTACAGGGAGATGGCTACACCTTC.

This clonotype was seen many times. The chain employs TRBV9 and TRBJ2-4; maybe TRBD2 (5 bases). CDR1 and CDR2 from the germline V gene are SGDLS and YYNGEE. The CDR3 has 15 amino acids. V lost 0 bases, J lost 7 bases, and 14 bases lay in between. In nucleotides, the CDR3 is TGTGCCAGCAGCGTAGAGGGATCTAGCTTGAACATTCAGTACTTC. Translated, it gives CASSVEGSSLNIQYF.

Many counts were recorded for this clonotype. The V and J genes are TRBV4-1 and TRBJ1-1; D is possibly TRBD1 (5 bases). Looked up from germline, CDR1 is MGHRA and CDR2 is YSYEKL. The CDR3 consists of 14 residues. V was trimmed by 1 base and J by 7 bases, leaving 13 bases between them. CDR3 sequence reads: CASSQVGTVDEAFF. The CDR3, as DNA: TGCGCCAGCAGCCAAGTCGGGACTGTGGATGAAGCTTTCTTT.

The rearrangement links TRBV5-1 to TRBJ2-3, with D maybe TRBD1 (5 bases). With 5 bases removed from V and 3 bases from J, the gap between germline ends came to 10 bases. This CDR3 is 13 amino acids long. Germline CDR1 reads SGHRS; CDR2 reads YFSETQ. CDR3 sequence reads: CASSQGITDTQYF. CDR3 DNA sequence: TGCGCCAGCAGTCAGGGAATAACAGATACGCAGTATTTT.

Notes on this clonotype: One end of the junction varies from germline; a read error may be responsible. The V gene is TRBV15, the J gene TRBJ2-2, with D perhaps TRBD1 or TRBD2 (6 bases each). From germline, CDR1 is LNHNV and CDR2 YYDKDF (reference sequence). CDR3 size: 14 residues. The CDR3 loop reads CTTIDGGGTGKLFF. The CDR3, as DNA: TGTACCACCATTGACGGAGGGGGGACCGGGAAGCTGTTTTTT.

The table lists this clonotype with many counts. The chain has TRBV20-1 and TRBJ2-7, with D perhaps being TRBD1 or TRBD2 (5 bases each). CDR1 is DFQATT and CDR2 is SNEGSKA in the germline V gene (reference sequence). V was cut by 0 bases and J by 4 bases, with 13 bases left in between. The CDR3 spans 14 residues. CDR3 protein: CSARDLRDGYEQYF. CDR3 sequence (DNA): TGCAGTGCTAGAGATCTCCGGGACGGGTACGAGCAGTACTTC.

This clonotype was seen many times. Here the CDR3 DNA reads TGCAGTGCTGGCCCCGTTACGGGGATCTACGAGCAGTACTTC. The encoded protein is CSAGPVTGIYEQYF. The chain employs TRBV20-1 and TRBJ2-7; TRBD2 might be the D (5 bases). Trimming stripped 5 bases from V and 3 bases from J, with 17 bases between. Germline V gives CDR1 DFQATT, CDR2 SNEGSKA (reference sequence). The CDR3 is made up of 14 amino acids.

This clonotype was counted many times. The chain couples TRBV4-2 to TRBJ2-3, with 8 positions matching TRBD2. CDR1 is LGHNA and CDR2 is YNFKEQ in the germline V gene. The J segment lost 2 bases and the V segment lost 0 bases, leaving 1 base of the junction unmatched. The CDR3 spans 15 residues. The CDR3 region has the DNA TGTGCCAGCAGCCAAGAGGGACTAGTCACAGATACGCAGTATTTT. It translates to CASSQEGLVTDTQYF.

V is TRBV18 and J is TRBJ2-7, with D perhaps matching TRBD1 (7 bases). The V end was cut by 2 bases, the J end by 4 bases, with 12 bases between. From germline, CDR1 is KGHSH and CDR2 LQKENI. CDR3 length: 14 residues. The DNA of the CDR3 is TGTGCCAGCTCACCAACCGCGGGACAGTACGAGCAGTACTTC. Its protein product is CASSPTAGQYEQYF. The whole variable domain, filled in from reference TRBV18 and TRBJ2-7, reads NAGVMQNPRHLVRRRGQEARLRCSPMKGHSHVYWYRQLPEEGLKFMVYLQKENIIDESGMPKERFSAEFPKEGPSILRIQQVVRGDSAAYFCASSPTAGQYEQYFGPGTRLTVT.

At least ten counts were recorded for this clonotype. The J gene is TRBJ2-3, the V gene TRBV20-1; 11 nucleotides line up with TRBD2. This CDR3 has 17 residues. Germline V gene data show CDR1 as DFQATT and CDR2 as SNEGSKA (reference sequence). V lost 3 bases to trimming and J lost 1 base; unmatched junction nucleotides: 9. The CDR3: CSASWASGGLGTDTQYF. The CDR3 coding sequence is TGCAGTGCTAGTTGGGCTAGCGGGGGGCTAGGCACAGATACGCAGTATTTT.

This clonotype has only a few counts. The chain recombines TRBV5-1 with TRBJ1-4; no firm D call. CDR3 size: 14 residues. With 4 bases removed from V and 5 bases from J, the gap between germline ends came to 12 bases. CDR1 is SGHRS and CDR2 is YFSETQ in the germline V gene. In DNA, the CDR3 is TGCGCCAGCAGCACCGGACCGGGGAATGAAAAACTGTTTTTT. Translated: CASSTGPGNEKLFF.

The J gene is TRBJ2-5, the V gene TRBV18, with D maybe TRBD1 (5 bases). Germline V CDR1 and CDR2: KGHSH, LQKENI. V lost 7 bases and J 6 bases, leaving 18 bases between the germline ends. The CDR3 totals 14 residues. In DNA, the CDR3 is TGTGCCAGCTTCACCGGCCGTGGGGCTCAGACCCAGTACTTC. It yields the protein CASFTGRGAQTQYF. The whole variable domain, filled in from reference TRBV18 and TRBJ2-5, reads NAGVMQNPRHLVRRRGQEARLRCSPMKGHSHVYWYRQLPEEGLKFMVYLQKENIIDESGMPKERFSAEFPKEGPSILRIQQVVRGDSAAYFCASFTGRGAQTQYFGPGTRLLVL.

This clonotype was counted at least ten times. The V gene is TRBV7-8, the J gene TRBJ1-4; 8 positions agree with TRBD1. The CDR3 spans 17 residues. The ends lost 1 base at V and 4 bases at J; junction bases unmatched: 8. Germline-derived CDR1 and CDR2 are SGHVS and FQNEAQ. Here the CDR3 DNA reads TGTGCCAGCAGCTTAGTAGGCGGCAGGGGGCTTAATGAAAAACTGTTTTTT. Translation gives CASSLVGGRGLNEKLFF.

This clonotype was counted at least ten times. The V gene is TRBV20-1, the J gene TRBJ2-7; D remains unclear. The V end lost 2 bases, the J end lost 3 bases, and 14 bases lay between the germline ends. Germline V gene data show CDR1 as DFQATT and CDR2 as SNEGSKA (reference sequence). The CDR3 extends over 14 amino acids. Here the CDR3 DNA reads TGCAGTGCTAGACCGCGCGGAACCTACTACGAGCAGTACTTC. This sequence encodes CSARPRGTYYEQYF.

This clonotype was counted many times. This sequence joins TRBV10-2 and TRBJ2-7, with 7 bases matching TRBD1. This CDR3 has 15 residues. With 2 bases clipped from V and 2 bases from J, the junction kept 6 bases outside the gene matches. Germline-derived CDR1 and CDR2 are WSHSY and SAAADI. CDR3 region: CASSERPRGTYEQYF. CDR3 coding DNA: TGCGCCAGCAGTGAGCGACCCAGGGGGACCTACGAGCAGTACTTC.

This clonotype has a handful of counts. This is likely a read error, given that the CDR3 carries no conserved phenylalanine or tryptophan at its end. V gene TRBV5-1 combines with J gene TRBJ2-2; maybe TRBD2 (5 bases). Germline assignment: CDR1 SGHRS and CDR2 YFSETQ. V lost 0 bases and J 5 bases, leaving 8 bases between the germline ends. The length of the CDR3 is 14 residues. The CDR3 spells CASSLGRGTGELFL. DNA of the CDR3: TGCGCCAGCAGCTTGGGTAGAGGGACCGGGGAGCTGTTTCTT.

This clonotype was observed many times. The chain joins TRBV28 to TRBJ2-3; the match to TRBD2 covers 9 bases. Germline V gene data show CDR1 as MDHEN and CDR2 as SYDVKM. This CDR3 contains 18 residues. The V and J ends lost 4 bases and 3 bases, in that order; junction bases with no gene match: 14. CDR3 in amino acids: CASSSASLAGMATDTQYF. The CDR3 DNA reads TGTGCCAGCAGTTCCGCATCCCTAGCGGGGATGGCTACAGATACGCAGTATTTT.

The sample holds many counts of this clonotype. CDR3 DNA: TGCGCCAGCAGCTCTGTTACTAGCGGGGGCACAGATACGCAGTATTTT. It yields the protein CASSSVTSGGTDTQYF. The chain recombines TRBV5-1 with TRBJ2-3, with TRBD2 identical over 10 bases. This CDR3 has 16 amino acids. CDR1 and CDR2 from the germline V gene are SGHRS and YFSETQ. The V segment lost 3 bases and the J segment 1 base; nucleotides outside the gene matches: 5.

On this clonotype: A much more abundant neighbour one base away suggests this may be a read error. V usage is TRBV20-1 and J usage is TRBJ2-3; D not certain. V lost 3 bases, J lost 0 bases, and 7 bases lay in between. This CDR3 contains 13 residues. Germline CDR1 reads DFQATT; CDR2 reads SNEGSKA (reference sequence). DNA for the CDR3: TGCAGTGCTAGGATCCTCAGCACAGATACGCAGTATTTT. The encoded protein is CSARILSTDTQYF.

In its sample, this clonotype was seen once. The chain combines TRBV28 with TRBJ2-1; no clear D. V lost 2 bases and J lost 9, with 14 bases in between. The germline CDR1 and CDR2 sequences are MDHEN and SYDVKM. The CDR3 spans 14 residues. The CDR3 sequence is CASSLAGFWCEQFF. The CDR3 coding sequence is TGTGCCAGCAGTTTAGCTGGGTTCTGGTGTGAGCAGTTCTTC.

There are many counts of this clonotype. An end of the junction differs from the germline gene, which may be a read error. The chain recombines TRBV24-1 with TRBJ2-1, with D unclear. This CDR3 contains 11 residues. Per germline, CDR1 KGHDR and CDR2 SFDVKD. The CDR3 protein is CVTERYNEQFF. The CDR3 region has the DNA TGTGTCACCGAACGATACAATGAGCAGTTCTTC.

This clonotype was seen many times. The chain links TRBV27 to TRBJ1-6, with a weak D call TRBD1 (6 bases). Trimming pared 5 bases from V and 8 bases from J, leaving 13 bases between. Germline values: CDR1 MNHEY, CDR2 SMNVEV (reference sequence). This CDR3 is 14 amino acids long. The chain's CDR3 is CASSITGTDSPLHF. In DNA form, the CDR3 reads TGTGCCAGCAGTATAACAGGGACTGATTCACCCCTCCACTTT.

This clonotype was detected ten times or more. The chain recombines TRBV5-1 with TRBJ2-7, with TRBD1 matching 8 bases. From germline, CDR1 is SGHRS and CDR2 YFSETQ. The CDR3 length is 15 residues. V lost 4 bases, J lost 2 bases, and 8 bases stayed unmatched. This chain's CDR3 is CASSPAVTGAYEQYF. The CDR3, as DNA: TGCGCCAGCAGCCCGGCCGTGACAGGGGCCTACGAGCAGTACTTC.